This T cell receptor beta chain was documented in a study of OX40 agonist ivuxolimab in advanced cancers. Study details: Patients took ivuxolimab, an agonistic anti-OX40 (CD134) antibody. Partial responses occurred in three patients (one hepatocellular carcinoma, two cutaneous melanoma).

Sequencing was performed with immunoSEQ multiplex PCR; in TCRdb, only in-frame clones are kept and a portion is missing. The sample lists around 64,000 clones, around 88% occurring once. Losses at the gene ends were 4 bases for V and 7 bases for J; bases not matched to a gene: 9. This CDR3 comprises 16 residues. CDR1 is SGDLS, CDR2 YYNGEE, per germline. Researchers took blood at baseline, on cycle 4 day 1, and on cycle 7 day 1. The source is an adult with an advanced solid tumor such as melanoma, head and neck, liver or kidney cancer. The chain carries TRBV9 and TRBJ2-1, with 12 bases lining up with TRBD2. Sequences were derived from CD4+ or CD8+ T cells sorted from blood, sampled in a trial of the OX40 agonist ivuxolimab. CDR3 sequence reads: CASSPRTSGEDNEQFF. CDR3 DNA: TGTGCCAGCAGCCCGCGGACTAGCGGGGAAGATAATGAGCAGTTCTTC.